One sample yielded the 7 T cell receptor beta chains listed below, sequenced in a study of T cell repertoires in cytomegalovirus infection. Which antigens these TCRs recognize remains unknown. TCRdb independently ran MiXCR on the reads; one entry per CDR3 protein. Of under 300,000 distinct CDR3 sequences in the sample, around 20% were seen once. This material consisted of cultured PBMCs, taken from culture after CMV antigen stimulation. These receptors were obtained from a human donor in good health (CMV status not recorded). Some clones in this sample may be carry-over from other donors' samples.

The chain couples TRBV11-2 to TRBJ1-5; weak D call: TRBD1 (6 bases). The germline CDR1 and CDR2 sequences are SGHAT and FQNNGV. The CDR3 consists of 15 residues. The V end lost 0 bases, the J end lost 9 bases, and 15 bases lay between the germline ends. The CDR3 reads CASSLDPGAGWPQHF. In DNA, the CDR3 is TGTGCCAGCAGCTTAGATCCGGGGGCGGGCTGGCCCCAGCATTTT.

This clonotype was detected many times. The V call is TRBV27, the J call TRBJ1-1; D is unresolved. Germline CDR1 MNHEY, CDR2 SMNVEV (reference sequence). This CDR3 spans 13 amino acids. Trimming left V 5 bases short and J 9 bases short, with 16 bases between. The CDR3: CASSPTSVMQAFF. CDR3 bases: TGTGCCAGCAGTCCTACTTCGGTGATGCAAGCTTTCTTT.

The sample holds many counts of this clonotype. This CDR3 is CASSLAGGPYNEQFF. As DNA, the CDR3 is TGTGCCAGCAGCTTAGCGGGGGGGCCATACAATGAGCAGTTCTTC. This chain links TRBV7-2 with TRBJ2-1; weak D call: TRBD2 (7 bases). Trimming pared 0 bases from V and 4 bases from J, leaving 10 bases between. The CDR3 covers 15 residues. The germline CDR1 and CDR2 sequences are SGHTA and FQGNSA.

The chain joins TRBV6-2 or TRBV6-3 to TRBJ2-5; 7 bases agree with TRBD2. The germline CDR1 and CDR2 sequences are MNHEY and SVGEGT. This CDR3 is 16 amino acids long. V lost 0 bases, J lost 5 bases, and 9 bases stayed unmatched. The CDR3 nucleotides are TGTGCCAGCAGTTACTCGGTGGTAGCGGGTCGGGAGACCCAGTACTTC. Translated: CASSYSVVAGRETQYF.

Many counts were recorded for this clonotype. The rearrangement uses TRBV7-2 and TRBJ2-5; 9 bases are shared with TRBD2. The CDR3 consists of 15 residues. Germline CDR1 and CDR2: SGHTA and FQGNSA. The junction had 10 bases not matched to a gene; V was cut back by 6 bases and J by 5 bases. The CDR3 sequence: CASSRSSGVDETQYF. In nucleotides, the CDR3 is TGTGCCAGCAGTCGCTCTAGCGGGGTAGATGAGACCCAGTACTTC.

This clonotype appeared many times. The chain carries TRBV7-2 and TRBJ2-7; 9 bases line up with TRBD1. Germline V gene sequence: CDR1 SGHTA, CDR2 FQGNSA. J lost 2 bases, V lost 4 bases, and 6 bases had no gene match. The CDR3 is made up of 15 amino acids. DNA of the CDR3: TGTGCCAGCAGCTCCGGACAGGGGAGCGCCTACGAGCAGTACTTC. It translates to CASSSGQGSAYEQYF.

The gene calls are TRBV3-1 and TRBJ2-7; 10 bases are a match to TRBD2. From germline, CDR1 is LGHDT and CDR2 YNNKEL (reference sequence). The CDR3 length is 15 residues. The J segment lost 5 bases and the V segment lost 1 base, leaving 5 bases of the junction unmatched. CDR3: CASSQAGLAVNEQYF. The CDR3 bases are TGTGCCAGCAGCCAAGCAGGACTAGCGGTCAACGAGCAGTACTTC.